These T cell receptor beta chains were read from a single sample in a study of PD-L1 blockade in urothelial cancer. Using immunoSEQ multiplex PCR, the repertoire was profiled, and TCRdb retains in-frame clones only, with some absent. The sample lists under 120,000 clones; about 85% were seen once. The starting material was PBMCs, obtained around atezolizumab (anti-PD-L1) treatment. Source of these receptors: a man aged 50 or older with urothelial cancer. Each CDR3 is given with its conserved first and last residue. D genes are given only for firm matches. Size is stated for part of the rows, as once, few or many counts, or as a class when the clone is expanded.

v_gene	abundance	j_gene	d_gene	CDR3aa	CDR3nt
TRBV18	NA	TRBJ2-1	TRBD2	CASSLASGSSSEQFF	TGTGCCAGCTCCCTGGCTAGCGGGAGTTCCAGTGAGCAGTTCTTC
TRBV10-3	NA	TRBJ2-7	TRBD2	CAISESEGSGASSYEQYF	TGTGCCATCAGTGAGTCAGAGGGTAGCGGGGCTAGCTCCTACGAGCAGTACTTC
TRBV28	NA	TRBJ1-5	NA	CASRPGVNQPQHF	TGTGCCAGCAGACCCGGGGTCAATCAGCCCCAGCATTTT
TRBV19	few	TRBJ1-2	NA	CASSIDASGGYTF	TGTGCCAGTAGTATAGATGCCTCGGGAGGCTACACCTTC
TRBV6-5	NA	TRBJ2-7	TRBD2	CASSPQRSGTYEQYF	TGTGCCAGCAGCCCCCAAAGAAGCGGGACCTACGAGCAGTACTTC
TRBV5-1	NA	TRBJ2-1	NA	CASSRGNEQFF	TGCGCCAGCAGCAGGGGCAATGAGCAGTTCTTC
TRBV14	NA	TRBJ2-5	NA	CASRASGVETQYF	TGTGCCAGCAGAGCGAGCGGAGTAGAGACCCAGTACTTC
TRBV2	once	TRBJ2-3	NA	CASSGFLALDTQYF	TGTGCCAGCAGTGGGTTTCTAGCGTTGGATACGCAGTATTTT
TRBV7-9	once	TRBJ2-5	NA	CASSLPTPGSRETQYF	TGTGCCAGCAGCTTACCGACCCCGGGAAGTAGGGAGACCCAGTACTTC
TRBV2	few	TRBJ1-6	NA	CASSETGPFNSPLHF	TGTGCCAGCAGTGAAACTGGTCCGTTTAATTCACCCCTCCACTTT
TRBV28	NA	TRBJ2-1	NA	CASSLPGSYNEQFF	TGTGCCAGCAGTCTCCCGGGCTCCTACAATGAGCAGTTCTTC
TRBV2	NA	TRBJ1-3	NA	CASSGLSGNTIYF	TGTGCCAGCAGTGGACTGTCTGGAAACACCATATATTTT
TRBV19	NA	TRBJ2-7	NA	CASSDLPGLTLLRQYF	TGTGCCAGTAGTGACCTACCGGGACTGACCCTCCTAAGGCAGTACTTC
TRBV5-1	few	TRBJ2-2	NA	CASSLLDLGELFF	TGCGCCAGCAGCTTGCTAGATCTCGGGGAGCTGTTTTTT
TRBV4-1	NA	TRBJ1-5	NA	CASSQAKGWWPQHF	TGCGCCAGCAGCCAAGCGAAGGGGTGGTGGCCCCAGCATTTT